The 14 T cell receptor beta chains below come from one sample, sequenced in a study of OX40 agonist ivuxolimab in advanced cancers. Sequencing was performed with immunoSEQ multiplex PCR; in TCRdb, only in-frame clones are kept and a portion is missing. This sample has some 58,000 clones, with about 86% found just once. The input for sequencing was CD4+ or CD8+ T cells sorted from blood, taken in a trial of the OX40 agonist ivuxolimab. The source of these receptors is an adult with an advanced solid tumor such as melanoma, head and neck, liver or kidney cancer.

This chain joins TRBV7-8 and TRBJ1-2, with unresolved D. V was clipped by 2 bases and J by 1 base, with 11 bases between them. Germline loops: CDR1 SGHVS, CDR2 FQNEAQ. The CDR3 is 15 amino acids. CDR3 in amino acids: CASSLMSQNNYGYTF. The CDR3 DNA sequence: TGTGCCAGCAGCTTAATGTCACAGAATAACTATGGCTACACCTTC.

The gene calls are TRBV15 and TRBJ2-1, with D possibly TRBD2 on 5 matching bases. The germline V gene has CDR1 LNHNV and CDR2 YYDKDF (reference sequence). The CDR3 runs to 14 residues. With 3 bases removed from V and 0 bases from J, the gap between germline ends came to 6 bases. CDR3 DNA sequence: TGTGCCACCAGCAGGGGGAGCTCCTACAATGAGCAGTTCTTC. It yields the protein CATSRGSSYNEQFF.

The chain recombines TRBV2 with TRBJ2-2; 9 nucleotides line up with TRBD1. CDR3 length: 14 residues. Germline lookup yields CDR1 SNHLY and CDR2 FYNNEI. With 8 bases clipped from V and 5 bases from J, the junction kept 6 bases outside the gene matches. CDR3 DNA: TGTGCCAGCTCGGGACAGGGAGTTACCGGGGAGCTGTTTTTT. Translated: CASSGQGVTGELFF.

The V and J genes are TRBV5-4 and TRBJ1-4; 8 bases map to TRBD1. V was clipped by 1 base and J by 7 bases; unmatched bases: 3. The germline V gene encodes CDR1 SGHNT and CDR2 YYREEE (reference sequence). The CDR3 consists of 14 residues. CDR3 sequence: CASSLSGTGEKLFF. As DNA, the CDR3 is TGTGCCAGCAGCTTGTCCGGGACAGGTGAAAAACTGTTTTTT.

This CDR3 reads CASSFQGFGNTIYF. In nucleotides, the CDR3 is TGTGCCAGCAGTTTCCAGGGATTTGGAAACACCATATATTTT. V is TRBV6-5 and J is TRBJ1-3, with a possible D match to TRBD1 (5 bases). The CDR3 consists of 14 residues. V was shortened by 4 bases and J by 3 bases, with 10 bases between the two germline ends. Germline CDR1 reads MNHEY; CDR2 reads SVGAGI.

This chain uses TRBV6-1 with TRBJ2-2; TRBD2 matches 11 bases. Germline V gives CDR1 MNHNS, CDR2 SASEGT. This CDR3 is built from 19 residues. Germline trimming cut 1 base from V and 3 bases from J; bases unmatched to any gene: 10. As DNA, the CDR3 is TGTGCCAGCAGTGAAGGAAGACTAGCGGGATGGTCCTACACCGGGGAGCTGTTTTTT. As protein: CASSEGRLAGWSYTGELFF.

V and J are TRBV6-1 and TRBJ2-3; a possible D gene is TRBD2 (5 bases). CDR1 and CDR2 from the germline V gene are MNHNS and SASEGT. The V end lost 6 bases, the J end lost 3 bases, and 13 bases lay between the germline ends. This CDR3 is built from 14 residues. CDR3 DNA: TGTGCCAGCAGGGACTCACTCTCGACAGATACGCAGTATTTT. Encoded protein: CASRDSLSTDTQYF.

V usage is TRBV6-4 and J usage is TRBJ2-2; D possibly matches TRBD1 or TRBD2 (5 bases each). CDR3 length: 13 amino acids. Germline V gene lookup returns CDR1 MRHNA and CDR2 SNTAGT. Between the trimmed V and J ends, which lost 6 bases and 11 bases, there was a span of 16 bases. The CDR3 protein is CASSDWTSGELFF. The CDR3 region has the DNA TGTGCCAGCAGCGATTGGACAAGCGGCGAGCTGTTTTTT.

Points on this clone: One end of the junction is discordant with germline, which a read error may explain. The chain has TRBV2 and TRBJ2-7; TRBD1 agrees at 7 bases. Germline lookup yields CDR1 SNHLY and CDR2 FYNNEI. The CDR3 is 14 residues long. Here the CDR3 DNA reads TGTGCCAGCAGTTCTCTGATGTGGGACAGAGAATTCACCTTC. It is translated as CASSSLMWDREFTF.

This chain joins TRBV7-8 and TRBJ2-1; D gene ambiguous. This CDR3 is built from 13 residues. The V and J ends lost 6 bases and 4 bases respectively, with 10 bases between them. The germline gives CDR1 SGHVS, CDR2 FQNEAQ. CDR3: CASSGKKYNEQFF. The CDR3, as DNA: TGTGCCAGCAGTGGGAAAAAATACAATGAGCAGTTCTTC. Looking up the rest from reference TRBV7-8 and TRBJ2-1 gives the full variable domain: GAGVSQSPRYKVAKRGQDVALRCDPISGHVSLFWYQQALGQGPEFLTYFQNEAQLDKSGLPSDRFFAERPEGSVSTLKIQRTQQEDSAVYLCASSGKKYNEQFFGPGTRLTVL.

In DNA form, the CDR3 reads TGTGCCAGCAGCCCACGACAGGGGCCGTGGGAGACCCAGTACTTC. It is translated as CASSPRQGPWETQYF. V and J are TRBV7-3 and TRBJ2-5; the match to TRBD1 covers 8 bases. Trimming cost V 5 bases and J 5 bases; bases outside gene matches: 10. The CDR3 runs 15 residues. The germline V gene encodes CDR1 SGHTA and CDR2 FQGTGA.

The chain joins TRBV18 to TRBJ2-7, with TRBD2 matching 8 bases. CDR3 length: 16 amino acids. CDR1 is KGHSH, CDR2 LQKENI, per germline. The junction had 8 bases not matched to a gene; V was cut back by 0 bases and J by 4 bases. CDR3 sequence: CASSPPLSGSRYEQYF. The CDR3 bases are TGTGCCAGCTCACCACCTCTGAGCGGGAGTAGGTACGAGCAGTACTTC.

CDR3 amino acids: CASSTHNEQYF. The CDR3 DNA reads TGTGCCAGCAGCACCCACAACGAGCAGTACTTC. The chain recombines TRBV7-6 with TRBJ2-7; D not certain. The V and J ends lost 5 bases and 5 bases respectively, with 7 bases between them. This CDR3 region has 11 residues. Germline assignment: CDR1 SGHVS and CDR2 FNYEAQ.

The chain joins TRBV5-1 to TRBJ2-7, with D perhaps matching TRBD2 (5 bases). The CDR3 extends over 16 amino acids. Germline assignment: CDR1 SGHRS and CDR2 YFSETQ. V was shortened by 0 bases and J by 6 bases, with 19 bases between the two germline ends. CDR3: CASSLASGLPWGEQYF. CDR3 bases: TGCGCCAGCAGCTTGGCCTCAGGACTCCCATGGGGCGAGCAGTACTTC. Using reference TRBV5-1 and TRBJ2-7 for the parts outside the CDR3, the full variable domain is KAGVTQTPRYLIKTRGQQVTLSCSPISGHRSVSWYQQTPGQGLQFLFEYFSETQRNKGNFPGRFSGRQFSNSRSEMNVSTLELGDSALYLCASSLASGLPWGEQYFGPGTRLTVT.